Listed here are 31 T cell receptor beta chains from one sample, sequenced in a study of tumor-infiltrating lymphocytes in primary liver carcinoma. Starting from roughly 0.5 ug of total RNA, TCR beta cDNA was produced with a primer in the constant region. The TCR beta library was amplified through three nested multiplex PCR rounds in a modified ARM-PCR procedure. Primers for the first two PCR rounds were TRBV1-TRBV30 forward primers and a C-beta reverse primer (about 9 cycles per round). Using its own MiXCR run on the multiplex PCR reads, TCRdb lists one record per CDR3 protein. This table holds fewer than 350,000 distinct CDR3 sequences, 55% to 65% found once. Alongside blood RNA obtained from unsorted whole blood, germline DNA was also extracted. The sample was peripheral blood. These receptors were taken from a man aged 35-49 years with primary liver carcinoma and hepatitis B virus infection.

The genes are TRBV6-2 or TRBV6-3 and TRBJ2-7; tentative D call: TRBD1 (6 bases). Trimming took off 2 bases at V and 3 bases at J, with 20 bases between the two ends. The germline gives CDR1 MNHEY, CDR2 SVGEGT. The CDR3 loop spans 17 amino acids. The chain's CDR3 is CASSYPLRNRDLYEQYF. In DNA form, the CDR3 reads TGTGCCAGCAGTTACCCCCTCAGGAACAGGGACCTCTACGAGCAGTACTTC.

The chain combines TRBV5-6 with TRBJ1-1; no clear D. This CDR3 comprises 11 residues. The germline V gene has CDR1 SGHDT and CDR2 YYEEEE. The germline V and J ends were trimmed by 6 bases and 8 bases, with 11 bases remaining between them. The CDR3 spells CASTLLGEAFF. In DNA, the CDR3 is TGTGCCAGCACCCTACTGGGGGAAGCTTTCTTT.

About this clonotype itself: One base away lies a much larger clone, so this may be a sequencing read error. The rearrangement links TRBV6-2 or TRBV6-3 to TRBJ2-7; 12 bases agree with TRBD2. CDR3 length: 15 amino acids. Germline loops: CDR1 MNHEY, CDR2 SVGEGT. CDR3 DNA: TGTGCCGGCAGTTCGACTAGCGGGAGAGGGAGCGAGCAGTACTTC. Its translation is CAGSSTSGRGSEQYF.

About this clonotype itself: It may be a read error: a sequence one base away is much more abundant. V usage is TRBV5-4 and J usage is TRBJ2-2, with TRBD2 matching over 10 bases. Germline CDR1 SGHNT, CDR2 YYREEE (reference sequence). This CDR3 comprises 16 residues. The CDR3 DNA is TGTGCCAGCAGCTTGGGAGCGGGAGGGAACACCGGGAAGCTGTTTTTT. Its protein product is CASSLGAGGNTGKLFF.

About this clonotype: Relative to the germline gene, one junction end is altered; a read error may explain this. The V call is TRBV12-3 or TRBV12-4, the J call TRBJ2-7; tentatively, D is TRBD2 (6 bases). This CDR3 has 15 residues. CDR3 in DNA: TGTGACAGCAGTTCGGGACTGGCGTTAAGGGACGAGCAGTACTTC. This sequence encodes CDSSSGLALRDEQYF.

DNA of the CDR3: TGCAGCGGGACTGTGAGCGGGGTCTACAATGAGCAGTTCTTC. Its protein is CSGTVSGVYNEQFF. The chain has TRBV29-1 and TRBJ2-1; 7 nucleotides match TRBD2. V trimming: 7 bases; J trimming: 3 bases; junction bases outside the gene matches: 9. The CDR3 runs 14 residues. The V gene's germline CDR1 is SQVTM and CDR2 ANQGSEA.

This clonotype was seen at least ten times. This sequence joins TRBV29-1 and TRBJ1-1; no definite D call. CDR3 size: 11 residues. Germline V gene data show CDR1 as SQVTM and CDR2 as ANQGSEA. The V and J ends lost 4 bases and 3 bases respectively, with 6 bases between them. The CDR3 here is CSVGVYTEAFF. CDR3 DNA sequence: TGCAGCGTTGGGGTTTACACTGAAGCTTTCTTT.

This chain links TRBV24-1 with TRBJ2-1; weak D call: TRBD2 (5 bases). V was trimmed by 3 bases and J by 8 bases, leaving 16 bases between them. Germline V gene sequence: CDR1 KGHDR, CDR2 SFDVKD. The CDR3 loop spans 15 amino acids. The CDR3 spells CATSDPVLLGDEQFF. In nucleotides, the CDR3 is TGTGCCACCAGTGATCCCGTTCTCCTGGGAGATGAGCAGTTCTTC.

The J gene is TRBJ1-2, the V gene TRBV28; D not certain. Germline-derived CDR1 and CDR2 are MDHEN and SYDVKM. The V gene lost 8 bases and the J gene lost 8 bases, with 18 bases spanning the gap. The CDR3 has 13 residues. DNA for the CDR3: TGTGCCAGCTTCGTTCAGGATACTTCAGGCTACACCTTC. Translated: CASFVQDTSGYTF.

This clonotype was seen more than once but under ten times. This rearrangement joins TRBV5-4 to TRBJ2-6; D is uncertain. V gave up 0 bases and J gave up 0 bases, with 7 bases separating them. The CDR3 consists of 16 residues. Germline lookup yields CDR1 SGHNT and CDR2 YYREEE (reference sequence). This CDR3 is CASSLGRSSGANVLTF. The DNA for the CDR3 is TGTGCCAGCAGCTTGGGACGGAGCTCTGGGGCCAACGTCCTGACTTTC.

The gene calls are TRBV7-2 and TRBJ2-1; D unclear. The CDR3 contains 16 residues. V lost 1 base to trimming and J lost 6 bases, with 16 bases between them. The V gene's germline CDR1 is SGHTA and CDR2 FQGNSA. CDR3 region: CASSLDPPGASNEQFF. The CDR3 coding sequence is TGTGCCAGCAGCTTAGACCCGCCAGGCGCTAGCAATGAGCAGTTCTTC. The variable domain in full, completed from reference TRBV7-2 and TRBJ2-1, reads GAGVSQSPSNKVTEKGKDVELRCDPISGHTALYWYRQSLGQGLEFLIYFQGNSAPDKSGLPSDRFSAERTGGSVSTLTIQRTQQEDSAVYLCASSLDPPGASNEQFFGPGTRLTVL.

The chain joins TRBV5-1 to TRBJ2-3, with 8 bases identical to TRBD1. With 1 base clipped from V and 10 bases from J, the junction kept 11 bases outside the gene matches. Germline values: CDR1 SGHRS, CDR2 YFSETQ. The CDR3 has 15 amino acids. The CDR3 DNA reads TGCGCCAGCAGCTTGTTTCAGGGGGCGGAGGATGCGCAGTATTTT. Its protein is CASSLFQGAEDAQYF.

With regard to this clonotype: Sequence at one end of the junction differs from germline and may be a read error. The V gene is TRBV5-1, the J gene TRBJ2-5; D gene unclear. The germline CDR1 and CDR2 sequences are SGHRS and YFSETQ. The CDR3 has 14 residues. CDR3 amino acids: CSSSPLPDQETQHF. The CDR3 DNA reads TGCTCCAGCAGCCCCTTACCCGACCAAGAGACCCAGCACTTC.

Note on this clonotype: Being one base from a much bigger clone, this may be a read error. This sequence joins TRBV4-3 and TRBJ2-4; D may be TRBD2 (5 bases). Germline V gene data show CDR1 as LGHNA and CDR2 as YSLEER. This CDR3 contains 16 residues. The CDR3 bases are TGCGCCAGCAGCGAGGGCCGGTCGGTGGCCAAAAACGTTCAGTACTTC. This gives the protein CASSEGRSVAKNVQYF.

This clonotype appeared many times. This chain joins TRBV11-2 and TRBJ2-1; 13 nucleotides line up with TRBD2. This CDR3 contains 17 residues. Germline lookup yields CDR1 SGHAT and CDR2 FQNNGV. The V and J ends lost 5 bases and 8 bases, in that order; junction bases with no gene match: 12. CDR3 loop: CASSLSLAGGLFDEQFF. The CDR3 region has the DNA TGTGCCAGCAGCCTATCACTAGCGGGAGGGTTATTCGATGAGCAGTTCTTC.

Turning to this clonotype: Sequence at one end of the junction differs from germline and may be a read error. The CDR3 sequence: CASKGLANNEEFF. The CDR3 DNA reads as TGTGCCAGTAAAGGACTAGCCAACAATGAGGAGTTCTTC. J is TRBJ2-1 and V is TRBV6-1; the match to TRBD2 covers 8 bases. From germline, CDR1 is MNHNS and CDR2 SASEGT. The CDR3 is made up of 13 amino acids.

This clonotype was seen a few times. A much larger clone differs from this one at a single base, so this may be a read error. The chain joins TRBV6-5 to TRBJ2-5; 11 positions match TRBD2. Germline CDR1 and CDR2: MNHEY and SVGAGI. This CDR3 is 16 amino acids long. CDR3 in amino acids: CASGSMTSGTEEAQYF. CDR3 sequence (DNA): TGTGCCAGCGGGTCGATGACTAGCGGGACGGAAGAGGCCCAGTACTTC.

This clonotype appeared a few times. The chain employs TRBV7-9 and TRBJ2-1; D possibly corresponds to TRBD1 (6 bases). Deletions cut 1 base from V and 8 bases from J, with 12 bases between. CDR1 and CDR2 (germline): SEHNR, FQNEAQ (reference sequence). This CDR3 comprises 14 residues. CDR3 sequence: CASSLDRASDEQFF. Written as DNA, the CDR3 is TGTGCCAGCAGCTTAGACAGGGCCTCAGATGAGCAGTTCTTC.

In the case of this clonotype: This may arise from a read error, as a much more abundant clone is one base away. V usage is TRBV6-6 and J usage is TRBJ2-5; D gene ambiguous. This CDR3 comprises 13 residues. Germline loops: CDR1 MNHNY, CDR2 SVGAGI (reference sequence). Trimming pared 9 bases from V and 0 bases from J, leaving 11 bases between. The CDR3 sequence: CARSQYHQETQYF. The CDR3 region has the DNA TGTGCCAGGAGTCAATACCACCAAGAGACCCAGTACTTC.

In the case of this clonotype: This CDR3 fails to terminate in the conserved phenylalanine or tryptophan, so it likely reflects a read error. The chain joins TRBV20-1 to TRBJ2-1, with 10 nucleotides matching TRBD2. With 4 bases clipped from V and 6 bases from J, the junction kept 9 bases outside the gene matches. The CDR3 runs to 15 residues. Germline V CDR1 and CDR2: DFQATT, SNEGSKA (reference sequence). The CDR3 DNA reads as TGCAGTGCTACCAACCCGGGACTAGCGAGCAATGAGCAGTTCTCC. Protein sequence: CSATNPGLASNEQFS.

This clonotype was seen many times. The chain employs TRBV4-2 and TRBJ2-7, with D tentatively TRBD2 (5 bases). The CDR3 is made up of 16 amino acids. The germline V gene has CDR1 LGHNA and CDR2 YNFKEQ. Trimming left V 0 bases short and J 1 base short, with 13 bases between. The CDR3 DNA reads TGTGCCAGCAGCCAAGATAGAGCGGCCAAATCCTACGAGCAGTACTTC. It specifies CASSQDRAAKSYEQYF.

Worth noting for this clonotype: The junction shows a germline mismatch at one end, possibly a read error. The chain has TRBV28 and TRBJ2-7; TRBD1 is a possible D gene (6 bases). The CDR3 extends over 14 amino acids. Germline V gene data show CDR1 as MDHEN and CDR2 as SYDVKM. The CDR3 DNA sequence: TGTACCAGCAGTTTGGCTGGGGGCCTATACGAGCAGTACTTC. Its translation is CTSSLAGGLYEQYF.

Comments on this clonotype: Being one base from a much bigger clone, this may be a read error. V and J are TRBV4-3 and TRBJ2-5; D unresolved. V lost 0 bases and J lost 3, with 8 bases in between. The germline CDR1 and CDR2 sequences are LGHNA and YSLEER. The CDR3 runs 14 residues. CDR3 in DNA: TGCGCCAGCAGCCAAGAAGCCTTAGAAGAGACCCAGTACTTC. Protein product: CASSQEALEETQYF.

With respect to this clonotype: Since a much larger clone is just one base distant, this may be a read error. J is TRBJ2-1 and V is TRBV5-6; possible D gene TRBD2, 5 bases. The CDR3 spans 15 residues. CDR1 and CDR2 from the germline V gene are SGHDT and YYEEEE. The CDR3 protein is CASSQVGNSYSEQFF. The CDR3 bases are TGTGCCAGCTCTCAAGTCGGGAACTCCTACAGTGAGCAGTTCTTC.

The chain recombines TRBV5-1 with TRBJ2-5; D remains ambiguous. V gave up 3 bases and J gave up 4 bases, with 10 bases separating them. Germline values: CDR1 SGHRS, CDR2 YFSETQ. The CDR3 covers 13 residues. Written as DNA, the CDR3 is TGCGCCAGCAGCTCCGGGTCGGGAGAGACCCAGTACTTC. Amino acids: CASSSGSGETQYF.

In regard to this clonotype: A read error may account for a junction end that differs from germline. The chain couples TRBV29-1 to TRBJ2-1; 7 bases map to TRBD2. The germline gives CDR1 SQVTM, CDR2 ANQGSEA. The CDR3 runs to 14 residues. CDR3 in DNA: TGCAGCTTCCAGGGACTATCGGTCTACAGTGAGCAGTTCTTC. It specifies CSFQGLSVYSEQFF.

This clonotype was observed many times. J is TRBJ2-2 and V is TRBV7-9, with a weak D call TRBD1 (5 bases). The CDR3 loop spans 13 amino acids. The V gene's germline CDR1 is SEHNR and CDR2 FQNEAQ (reference sequence). Trimming took off 2 bases at V and 6 bases at J, with 7 bases between the two ends. In DNA, the CDR3 is TGTGCCAGCAGCTTACCAGGGCCCGGGGAGCTGTTTTTT. It translates to CASSLPGPGELFF.

Notes on this clonotype: An end of the junction does not agree with germline; a read error may underlie this. The chain uses TRBV11-2 and TRBJ2-5; weak D call: TRBD2 (5 bases). Germline assignment: CDR1 SGHAT and CDR2 FQNNGV. The CDR3 is 14 amino acids. As DNA, the CDR3 is TGTGCCGGCAGCCAAAGCGGCGGTCAAGATACCCAGTACTTC. It yields the protein CAGSQSGGQDTQYF.

Regarding this clonotype: Germline and junction disagree at one end, which may indicate a read error. V gene TRBV5-4 combines with J gene TRBJ1-1; D not certain. Germline-derived CDR1 and CDR2 are SGHNT and YYREEE (reference sequence). The CDR3 length is 16 residues. Here the CDR3 DNA reads TGTGCCAGCAGCTTGGAAGGAGCCATGGCGGCCACTGAAACTTTCTTT. Residues: CASSLEGAMAATETFF.

J is TRBJ1-1 and V is TRBV30; 7 nucleotides match TRBD1. The ends lost 2 bases at V and 7 bases at J; junction bases unmatched: 7. The germline V gene encodes CDR1 GTSNPN and CDR2 SVGIG (reference sequence). CDR3 size: 13 residues. This chain's CDR3 is CAWSRQGVDEAFF. The CDR3 region has the DNA TGTGCCTGGAGTAGGCAGGGGGTGGATGAAGCTTTCTTT.

This clonotype was recorded many times. The gene calls are TRBV11-3 and TRBJ2-1; TRBD2 matches at 7 bases. The CDR3 length is 15 residues. V shed 1 base, J shed 5 bases, and the junction held 5 bases outside the gene matches. Germline V gives CDR1 SGHNT, CDR2 YENEEA. This CDR3 reads CASSLGGGSDNEQFF. CDR3 bases: TGTGCCAGCAGCTTAGGAGGCGGGAGTGACAATGAGCAGTTCTTC.